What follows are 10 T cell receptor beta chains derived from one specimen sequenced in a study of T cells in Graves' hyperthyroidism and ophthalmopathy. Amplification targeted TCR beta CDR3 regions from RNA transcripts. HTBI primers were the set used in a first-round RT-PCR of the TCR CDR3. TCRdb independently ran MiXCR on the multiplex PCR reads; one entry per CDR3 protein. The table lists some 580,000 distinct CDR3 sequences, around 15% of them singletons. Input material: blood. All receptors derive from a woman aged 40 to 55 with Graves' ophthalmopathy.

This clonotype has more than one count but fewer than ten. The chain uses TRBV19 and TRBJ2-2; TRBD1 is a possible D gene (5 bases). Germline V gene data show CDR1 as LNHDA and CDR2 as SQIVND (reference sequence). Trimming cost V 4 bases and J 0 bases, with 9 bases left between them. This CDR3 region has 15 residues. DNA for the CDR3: TGTGCCAGTAGTAATCAGGGCGCGAACACCGGGGAGCTGTTTTTT. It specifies CASSNQGANTGELFF. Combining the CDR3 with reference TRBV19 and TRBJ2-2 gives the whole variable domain DGGITQSPKYLFRKEGQNVTLSCEQNLNHDAMYWYRQDPGQGLRLIYYSQIVNDFQKGDIAEGYSVSREKKESFPLTVTSAQKNPTAFYLCASSNQGANTGELFFGEGSRLTVL.

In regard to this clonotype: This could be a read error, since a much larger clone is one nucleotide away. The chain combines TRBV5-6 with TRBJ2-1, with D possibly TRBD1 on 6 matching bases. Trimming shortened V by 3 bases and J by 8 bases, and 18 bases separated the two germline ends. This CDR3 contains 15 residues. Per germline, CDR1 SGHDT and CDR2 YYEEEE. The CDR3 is CASSSLLEGDDEQFF. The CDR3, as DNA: TGTGCCAGCAGCTCCCTACTAGAGGGGGACGATGAGCAGTTCTTC. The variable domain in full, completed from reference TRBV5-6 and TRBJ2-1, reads DAGVTQSPTHLIKTRGQQVTLRCSPKSGHDTVSWYQQALGQGPQFIFQYYEEEERQRGNFPDRFSGHQFPNYSSELNVNALLLGDSALYLCASSSLLEGDDEQFFGPGTRLTVL.

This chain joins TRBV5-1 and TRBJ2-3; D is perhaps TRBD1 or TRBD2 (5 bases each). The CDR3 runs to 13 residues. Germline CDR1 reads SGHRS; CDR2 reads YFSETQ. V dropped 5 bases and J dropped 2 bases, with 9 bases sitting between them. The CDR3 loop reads CASRGVITDTQYF. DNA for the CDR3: TGCGCCAGCAGGGGGGTAATCACAGATACGCAGTATTTT.

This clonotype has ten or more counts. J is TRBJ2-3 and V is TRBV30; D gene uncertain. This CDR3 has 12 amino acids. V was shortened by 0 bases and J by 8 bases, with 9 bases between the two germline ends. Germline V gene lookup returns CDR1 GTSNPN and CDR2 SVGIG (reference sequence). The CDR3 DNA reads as TGTGCCTGGAGTGTAAGTTCTCCTACGCAGTATTTT. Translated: CAWSVSSPTQYF.

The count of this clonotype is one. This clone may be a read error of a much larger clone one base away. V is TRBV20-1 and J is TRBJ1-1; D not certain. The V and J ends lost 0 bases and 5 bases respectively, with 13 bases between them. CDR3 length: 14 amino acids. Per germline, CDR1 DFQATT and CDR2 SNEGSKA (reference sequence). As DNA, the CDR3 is TGCAGTGCTAGAGATGGGGTTGAGGAAACTGAAGCTTTCTTT. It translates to CSARDGVEETEAFF.

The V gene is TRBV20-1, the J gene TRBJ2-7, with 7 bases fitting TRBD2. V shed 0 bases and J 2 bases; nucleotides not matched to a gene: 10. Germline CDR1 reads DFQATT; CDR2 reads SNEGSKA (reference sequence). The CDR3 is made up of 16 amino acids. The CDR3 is CSARDRDSGRPYEQYF. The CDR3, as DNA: TGCAGTGCTAGAGATCGGGATAGCGGGCGACCCTACGAGCAGTACTTC.

The CDR3 DNA is TGTGCCAGCAGGAGGGAGTGGACAGACACTGAAGCTTTCTTT. It specifies CASRREWTDTEAFF. The chain links TRBV6-1 to TRBJ1-1; D may be TRBD1 (6 bases). Trimming shortened V by 6 bases and J by 3 bases, and 14 bases separated the two germline ends. In germline, CDR1 is MNHNS, CDR2 SASEGT. The CDR3 is 14 amino acids.

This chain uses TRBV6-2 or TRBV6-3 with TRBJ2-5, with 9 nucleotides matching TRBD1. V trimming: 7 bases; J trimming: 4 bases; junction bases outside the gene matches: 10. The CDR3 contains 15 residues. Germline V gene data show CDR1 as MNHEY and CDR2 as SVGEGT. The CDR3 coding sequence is TGTGCCAGCAAAGAACAGGGGGCAGTGGGAGAGACCCAGTACTTC. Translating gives CASKEQGAVGETQYF.

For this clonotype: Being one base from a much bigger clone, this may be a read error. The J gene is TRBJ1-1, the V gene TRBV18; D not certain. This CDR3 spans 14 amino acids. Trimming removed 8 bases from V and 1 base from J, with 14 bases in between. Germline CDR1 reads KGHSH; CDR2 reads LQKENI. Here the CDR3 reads CASPLGRGNTEAFF. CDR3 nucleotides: TGTGCCAGCCCACTCGGCCGGGGGAACACTGAAGCTTTCTTT.

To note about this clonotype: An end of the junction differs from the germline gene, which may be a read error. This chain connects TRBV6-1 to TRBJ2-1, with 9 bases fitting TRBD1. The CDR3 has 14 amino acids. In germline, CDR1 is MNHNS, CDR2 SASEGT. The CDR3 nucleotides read TGTGCCTGCAGTCCGGGACAGGGAAACAATGAGCAGTTCTTC. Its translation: CACSPGQGNNEQFF.